The clone carrying this T cell receptor (beta chain) has more than one count but fewer than ten. Antigen specificity is unknown. Primers used in a second PCR of roughly 7 to 12 cycles were a sample-barcoded 5' primer and a J-beta primer mix. Tags on each cDNA molecule came from a template-switch adaptor with 12 random nucleotides. TCRdb reanalysed the 5' RACE reads using MiXCR and keeps one entry per CDR3 protein. The sample holds fewer than 900,000 distinct CDR3 sequences, around half seen once. This sample stems from a study of blood T cells in healthy people across ages. Findings and limits, study-wide: There was no known CMV status for donors, so expanded clonotype changes were possibly confounded.

Per germline, CDR1 SQVTM and CDR2 ANQGSEA. This CDR3 region has 15 residues. Trimming removed 6 bases from V and 4 bases from J, with 19 bases in between. This clonotype was sampled from a woman aged 55-70 years in good health. Sequenced sample: blood. The chain carries TRBV29-1 and TRBJ2-1; possibly TRBD1 for D (6 bases). In DNA form, the CDR3 reads TGCAGCGTCGCCGGGACATCTAGGGTATACAATGAGCAGTTCTTC. It codes for CSVAGTSRVYNEQFF.